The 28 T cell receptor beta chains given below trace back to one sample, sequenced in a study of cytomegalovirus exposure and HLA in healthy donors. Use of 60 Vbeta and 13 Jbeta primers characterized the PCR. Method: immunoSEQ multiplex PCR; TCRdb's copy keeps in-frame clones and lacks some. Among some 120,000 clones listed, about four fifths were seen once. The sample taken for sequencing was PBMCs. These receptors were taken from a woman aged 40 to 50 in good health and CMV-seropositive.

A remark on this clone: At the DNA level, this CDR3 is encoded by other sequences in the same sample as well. CDR3 loop: CASSPPLRGHYEQYF. CDR3 coding DNA: TGTGCCAGCTCACCACCGCTTAGGGGGCATTACGAGCAGTACTTC. The genes are TRBV18 and TRBJ2-7; 7 nucleotides match TRBD1. The germline V gene encodes CDR1 KGHSH and CDR2 LQKENI. The J segment lost 4 bases and the V segment lost 0 bases, leaving 6 bases of the junction unmatched. This CDR3 comprises 15 residues.

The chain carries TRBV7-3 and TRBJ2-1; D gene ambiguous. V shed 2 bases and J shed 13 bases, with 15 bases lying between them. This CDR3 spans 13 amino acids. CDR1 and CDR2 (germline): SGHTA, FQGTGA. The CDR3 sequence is CASSLSTAPTQFF. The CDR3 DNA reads TGTGCCAGCAGCTTATCTACAGCCCCGACCCAGTTCTTC.

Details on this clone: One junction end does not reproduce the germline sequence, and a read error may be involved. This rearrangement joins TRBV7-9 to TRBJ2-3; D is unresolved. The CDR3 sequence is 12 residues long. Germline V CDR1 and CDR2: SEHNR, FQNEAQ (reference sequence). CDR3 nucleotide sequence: TGTTCCAGCAGCGTTCACACAGATACGCAGTATTTT. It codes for CSSSVHTDTQYF. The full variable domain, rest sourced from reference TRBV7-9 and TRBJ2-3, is DTGVSQNPRHKITKRGQNVTFRCDPISEHNRLYWYRQTLGQGPEFLTYFQNEAQLEKSRLLSDRFSAERPKGSFSTLEIQRTEQGDSAMYLCSSSVHTDTQYFGPGTRLTVL.

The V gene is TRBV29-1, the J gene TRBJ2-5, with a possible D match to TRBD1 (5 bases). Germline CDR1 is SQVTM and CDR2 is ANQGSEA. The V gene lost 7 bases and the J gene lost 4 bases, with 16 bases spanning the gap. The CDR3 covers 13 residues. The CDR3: CSGQGFGRETQYF. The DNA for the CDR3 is TGCAGCGGGCAGGGATTCGGGCGAGAGACCCAGTACTTC. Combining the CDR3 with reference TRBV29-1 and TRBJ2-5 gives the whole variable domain SAVISQKPSRDICQRGTSLTIQCQVDSQVTMMFWYRQQPGQSLTLIATANQGSEATYESGFVIDKFPISRPNLTFSTLTVSNMSPEDSSIYLCSGQGFGRETQYFGPGTRLLVL.

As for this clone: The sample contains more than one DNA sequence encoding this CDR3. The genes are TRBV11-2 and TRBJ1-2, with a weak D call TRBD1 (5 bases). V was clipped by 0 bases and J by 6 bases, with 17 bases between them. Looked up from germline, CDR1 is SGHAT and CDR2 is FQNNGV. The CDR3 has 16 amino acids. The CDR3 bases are TGTGCCAGCAGCTTAGACTCAGGTTGGGGGGGGAATGGCTACACCTTC. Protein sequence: CASSLDSGWGGNGYTF.

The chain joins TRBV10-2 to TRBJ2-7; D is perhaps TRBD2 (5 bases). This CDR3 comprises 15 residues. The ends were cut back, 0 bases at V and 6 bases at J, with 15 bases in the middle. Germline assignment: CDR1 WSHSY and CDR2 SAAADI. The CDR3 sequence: CASSESEEERIEQYF. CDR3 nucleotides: TGCGCCAGCAGTGAGTCGGAGGAAGAACGTATCGAGCAGTACTTC.

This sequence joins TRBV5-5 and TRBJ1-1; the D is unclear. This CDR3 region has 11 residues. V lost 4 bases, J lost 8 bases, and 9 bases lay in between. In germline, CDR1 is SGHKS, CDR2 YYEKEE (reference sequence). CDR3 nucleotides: TGTGCCAGCAGCCTACGGTGGGAAGCTTTCTTT. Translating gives CASSLRWEAFF.

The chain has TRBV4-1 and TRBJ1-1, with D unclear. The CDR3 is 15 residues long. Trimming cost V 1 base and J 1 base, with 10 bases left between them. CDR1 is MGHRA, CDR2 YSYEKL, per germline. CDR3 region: CASSQVGAWNTEAFF. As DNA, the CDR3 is TGCGCCAGCAGCCAAGTCGGAGCCTGGAACACTGAAGCTTTCTTT.

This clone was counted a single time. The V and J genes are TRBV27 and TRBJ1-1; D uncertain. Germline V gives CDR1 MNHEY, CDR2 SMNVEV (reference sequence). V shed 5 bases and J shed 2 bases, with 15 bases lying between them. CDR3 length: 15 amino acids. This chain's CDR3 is CASSMGSGSNTEAFF. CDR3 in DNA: TGTGCCAGCAGTATGGGATCGGGGTCAAACACTGAAGCTTTCTTT.

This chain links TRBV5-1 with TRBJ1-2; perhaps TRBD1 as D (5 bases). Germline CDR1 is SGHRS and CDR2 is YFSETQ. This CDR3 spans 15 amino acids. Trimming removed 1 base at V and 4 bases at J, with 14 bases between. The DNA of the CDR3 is TGCGCCAGCAGCTTGCTGCCAGGGCTGAGCTATGGCTACACCTTC. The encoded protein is CASSLLPGLSYGYTF. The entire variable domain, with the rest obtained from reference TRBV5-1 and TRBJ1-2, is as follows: KAGVTQTPRYLIKTRGQQVTLSCSPISGHRSVSWYQQTPGQGLQFLFEYFSETQRNKGNFPGRFSGRQFSNSRSEMNVSTLELGDSALYLCASSLLPGLSYGYTFGSGTRLTVV.

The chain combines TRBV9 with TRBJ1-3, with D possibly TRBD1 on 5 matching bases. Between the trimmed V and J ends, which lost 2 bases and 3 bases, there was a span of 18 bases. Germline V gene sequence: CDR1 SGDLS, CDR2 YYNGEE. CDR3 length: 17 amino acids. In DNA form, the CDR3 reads TGTGCCAGCAGCGTTCCTTATACAGGATACTGTGGAAACACCATATATTTT. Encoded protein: CASSVPYTGYCGNTIYF.

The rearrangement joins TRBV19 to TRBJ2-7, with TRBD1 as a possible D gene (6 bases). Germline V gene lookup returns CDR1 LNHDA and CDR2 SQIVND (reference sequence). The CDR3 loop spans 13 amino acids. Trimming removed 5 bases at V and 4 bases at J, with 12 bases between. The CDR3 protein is CASSEGVGYEQYF. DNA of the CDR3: TGTGCCAGTAGTGAGGGGGTGGGATACGAGCAGTACTTC.

The CDR3 nucleotides are TGTGCCAGCAGCCTCACTAGCGGGAGGGCGACAGATACGCAGTATTTT. Translating it yields CASSLTSGRATDTQYF. This chain connects TRBV4-2 to TRBJ2-3; 13 positions agree with TRBD2. Germline CDR1 and CDR2: LGHNA and YNFKEQ. This CDR3 contains 16 residues. After removal of 4 bases from V and 3 bases from J, the junction contained 4 bases not matched to a gene.

Here the CDR3 reads CASRGGGGEKLFF. CDR3 sequence (DNA): TGTGCCAGCAGGGGCGGGGGTGGTGAAAAACTGTTTTTT. The V gene is TRBV6-6, the J gene TRBJ1-4; D might be TRBD1 (5 bases). Looked up from germline, CDR1 is MNHNY and CDR2 is SVGAGI (reference sequence). V lost 6 bases, J lost 7 bases, and 12 bases lay in between. The CDR3 has 13 amino acids.

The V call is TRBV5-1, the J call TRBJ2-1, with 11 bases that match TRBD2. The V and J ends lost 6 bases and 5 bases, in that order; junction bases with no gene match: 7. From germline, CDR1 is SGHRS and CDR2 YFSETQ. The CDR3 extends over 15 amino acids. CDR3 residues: CASTVAGGNNNEQFF. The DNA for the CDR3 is TGCGCCAGCACCGTAGCGGGAGGGAACAACAATGAGCAGTTCTTC.

The CDR3 region has the DNA TGTGCCAGCAGTTTAGGACCGGGAACGAACAATGAGCAGTTCTTC. It yields the protein CASSLGPGTNNEQFF. The rearrangement links TRBV27 to TRBJ2-1, with D possibly being TRBD2 (5 bases). V was shortened by 2 bases and J by 5 bases, with 13 bases between the two germline ends. The CDR3 contains 15 residues. From germline, CDR1 is MNHEY and CDR2 SMNVEV (reference sequence).

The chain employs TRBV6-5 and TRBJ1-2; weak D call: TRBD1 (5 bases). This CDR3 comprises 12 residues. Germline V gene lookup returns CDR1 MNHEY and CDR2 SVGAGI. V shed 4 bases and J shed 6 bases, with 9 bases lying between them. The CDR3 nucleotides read TGTGCCAGCAGTTCAGGGATTGATGGCTACACCTTC. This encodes CASSSGIDGYTF.

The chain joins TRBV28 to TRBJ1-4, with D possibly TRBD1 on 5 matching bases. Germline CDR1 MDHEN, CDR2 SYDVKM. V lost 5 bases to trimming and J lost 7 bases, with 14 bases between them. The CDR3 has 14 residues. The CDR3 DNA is TGTGCCAGCAGTCAGGGAGACGGGGGTGAAAAACTGTTTTTT. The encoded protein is CASSQGDGGEKLFF. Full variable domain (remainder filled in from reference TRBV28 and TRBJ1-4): DVKVTQSSRYLVKRTGEKVFLECVQDMDHENMFWYRQDPGLGLRLIYFSYDVKMKEKGDIPEGYSVSREKKERFSLILESASTNQTSMYLCASSQGDGGEKLFFGSGTQLSVL.

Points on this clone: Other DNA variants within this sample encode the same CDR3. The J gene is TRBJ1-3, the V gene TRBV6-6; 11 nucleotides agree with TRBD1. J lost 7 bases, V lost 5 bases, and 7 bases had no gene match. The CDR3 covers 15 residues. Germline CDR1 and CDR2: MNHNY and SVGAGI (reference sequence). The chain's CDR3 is CASSSHGTGGNTIYF. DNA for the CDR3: TGTGCCAGCAGTAGCCACGGGACAGGGGGGAACACCATATATTTT.

The CDR3 DNA is TGTGCCAGCAGCGGCTCCGGGACATCGACAGATACGCAGTATTTT. Amino acid sequence: CASSGSGTSTDTQYF. The V gene is TRBV9, the J gene TRBJ2-3, with D possibly being TRBD1 (6 bases). Trimming shortened V by 3 bases and J by 3 bases, and 14 bases separated the two germline ends. The CDR3 extends over 15 amino acids. CDR1 and CDR2 from the germline V gene are SGDLS and YYNGEE.

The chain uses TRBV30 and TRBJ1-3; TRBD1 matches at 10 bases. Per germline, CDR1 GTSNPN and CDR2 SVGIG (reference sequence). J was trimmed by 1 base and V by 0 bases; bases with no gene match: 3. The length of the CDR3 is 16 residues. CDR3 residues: CAWSVGQGMSGNTIYF. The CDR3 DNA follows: TGTGCCTGGAGTGTGGGACAGGGGATGTCTGGAAACACCATATATTTT.

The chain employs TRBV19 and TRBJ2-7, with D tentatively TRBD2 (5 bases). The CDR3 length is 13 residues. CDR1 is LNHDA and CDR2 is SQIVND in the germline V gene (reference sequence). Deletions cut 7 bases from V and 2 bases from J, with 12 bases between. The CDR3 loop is CASNAGEPYEQYF. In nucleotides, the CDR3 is TGTGCCAGTAACGCCGGGGAACCCTACGAGCAGTACTTC.

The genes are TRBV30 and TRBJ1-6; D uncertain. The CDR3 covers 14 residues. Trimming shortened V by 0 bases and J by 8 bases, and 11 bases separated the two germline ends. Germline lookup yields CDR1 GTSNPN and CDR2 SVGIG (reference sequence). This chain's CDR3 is CAWSVQPQYSPLHF. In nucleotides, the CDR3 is TGTGCCTGGAGTGTACAGCCTCAATATTCACCCCTCCACTTT.

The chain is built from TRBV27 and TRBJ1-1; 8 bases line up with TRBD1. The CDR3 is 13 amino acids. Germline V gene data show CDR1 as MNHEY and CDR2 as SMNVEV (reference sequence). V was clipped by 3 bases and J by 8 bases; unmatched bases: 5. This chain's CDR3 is CASSFGQGAEAFF. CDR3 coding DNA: TGTGCCAGCAGTTTCGGACAGGGCGCGGAAGCTTTCTTT.

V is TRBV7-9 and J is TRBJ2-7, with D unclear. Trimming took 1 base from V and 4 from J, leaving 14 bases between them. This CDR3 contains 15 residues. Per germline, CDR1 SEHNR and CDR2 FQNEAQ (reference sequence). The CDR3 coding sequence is TGTGCCAGCAGCTTAGGGGTTAGCTCAACATACGAGCAGTACTTC. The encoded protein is CASSLGVSSTYEQYF.

Written as DNA, the CDR3 is TGTGCCAGCAGCGAAACGACAGGGTTTAGTGAAAAACTGTTTTTT. Encoded protein: CASSETTGFSEKLFF. V gene TRBV6-1 combines with J gene TRBJ1-4; 7 nucleotides agree with TRBD1. This CDR3 is 15 amino acids long. V shed 6 bases, J shed 7 bases, and the junction held 11 bases outside the gene matches. Looked up from germline, CDR1 is MNHNS and CDR2 is SASEGT.

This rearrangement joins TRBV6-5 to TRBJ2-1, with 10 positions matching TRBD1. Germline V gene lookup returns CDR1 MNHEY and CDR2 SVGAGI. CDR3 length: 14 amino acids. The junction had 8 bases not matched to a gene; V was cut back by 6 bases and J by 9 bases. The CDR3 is CASSRGTGVSEQFF. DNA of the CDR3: TGTGCCAGCAGCCGAGGGACAGGGGTTAGTGAGCAGTTCTTC.

CDR3 sequence (DNA): TGTGCTAGTGCCATGGGACAAACCTACACAGATACGCAGTATTTT. It encodes CASAMGQTYTDTQYF. The V call is TRBV12-5, the J call TRBJ2-3, with D maybe TRBD1 (6 bases). V dropped 7 bases and J dropped 2 bases, with 16 bases sitting between them. The germline V gene encodes CDR1 LGHNT and CDR2 FRNRAP. The CDR3 is 15 residues long. Full variable domain (remainder filled in from reference TRBV12-5 and TRBJ2-3): DARVTQTPRHKVTEMGQEVTMRCQPILGHNTVFWYRQTMMQGLELLAYFRNRAPLDDSGMPKDRFSAEMPDATLATLKIQPSEPRDSAVYFCASAMGQTYTDTQYFGPGTRLTVL.